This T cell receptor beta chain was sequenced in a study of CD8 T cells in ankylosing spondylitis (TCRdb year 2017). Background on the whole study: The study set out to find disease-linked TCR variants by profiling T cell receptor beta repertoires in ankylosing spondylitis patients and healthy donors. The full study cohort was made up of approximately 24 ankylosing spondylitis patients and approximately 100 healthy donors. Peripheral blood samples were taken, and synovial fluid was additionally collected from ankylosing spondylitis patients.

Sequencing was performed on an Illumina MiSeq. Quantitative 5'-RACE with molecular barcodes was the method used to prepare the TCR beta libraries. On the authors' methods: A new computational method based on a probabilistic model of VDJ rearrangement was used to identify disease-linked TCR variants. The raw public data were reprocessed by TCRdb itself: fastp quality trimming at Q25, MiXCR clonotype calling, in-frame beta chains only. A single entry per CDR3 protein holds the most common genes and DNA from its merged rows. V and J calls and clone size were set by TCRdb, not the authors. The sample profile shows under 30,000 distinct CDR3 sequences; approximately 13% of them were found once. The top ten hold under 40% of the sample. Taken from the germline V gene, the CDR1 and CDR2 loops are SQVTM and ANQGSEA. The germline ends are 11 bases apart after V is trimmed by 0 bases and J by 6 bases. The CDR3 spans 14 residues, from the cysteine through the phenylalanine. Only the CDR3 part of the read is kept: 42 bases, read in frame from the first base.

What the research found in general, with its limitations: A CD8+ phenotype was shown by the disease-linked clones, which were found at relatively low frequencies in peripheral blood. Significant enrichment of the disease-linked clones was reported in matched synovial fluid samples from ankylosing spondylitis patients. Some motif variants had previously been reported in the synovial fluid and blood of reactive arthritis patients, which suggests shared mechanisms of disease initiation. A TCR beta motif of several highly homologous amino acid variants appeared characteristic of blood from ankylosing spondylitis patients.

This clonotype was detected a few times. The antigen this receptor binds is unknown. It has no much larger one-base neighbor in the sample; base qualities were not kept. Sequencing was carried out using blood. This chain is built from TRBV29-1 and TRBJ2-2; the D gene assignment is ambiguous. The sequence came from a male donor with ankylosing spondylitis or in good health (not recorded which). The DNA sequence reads TGCAGCGTTGAAGAGGGTTGGGGTGCCGGGGAGCTGTTTTTT. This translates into CSVEEGWGAGELFF.